This T cell receptor beta chain was retrieved from a study of blood T cells in healthy people across ages. PCR was performed a second time for roughly 7 to 12 cycles using a sample-barcoded 5' primer and a J-beta primer mix. TCRdb re-called the 5' RACE reads through MiXCR, storing one row per CDR3 protein. Here the sample spans about 1.1 million distinct CDR3 sequences, roughly two fifths being singletons. Germline V gene data show CDR1 as MNHEY and CDR2 as SMNVEV (reference sequence). The CDR3 length is 18 residues. V trimming: 3 bases; J trimming: 6 bases; junction bases outside the gene matches: 18. Study outcomes and limitations: Relative to aged donors, long-lived donors carried more naive CD4+ cells and displayed higher diversity. Across samples, TCR beta diversity tracked strongly with naive T cell percentage.

This clonotype was seen only a few times. Its cognate antigen is unknown. The rearrangement joins TRBV27 to TRBJ1-2; 8 positions agree with TRBD1. What was sequenced was blood. This receptor was identified in a man between 18 and 29 years old in good health. The CDR3 DNA is TGTGCCAGCAGTTTCGACCGTCACAGGACCCAGGGGGCTAATGGCTACACCTTC. Protein sequence: CASSFDRHRTQGANGYTF.